A selection of T cell receptor beta chains follows, all from one sample in a study of tumor-infiltrating lymphocytes in oesophageal squamous cell carcinoma. TCRdb analysed the PCR reads with MiXCR anew, one entry per CDR3 protein. The table records almost 20,000 distinct CDR3 sequences, around 40% of them present only once. Sequenced input: blood. Receptors were obtained from a male donor with esophageal squamous cell carcinoma. Each CDR3 is given with its conserved first and last residue. Clone size is stated in some rows and not others, as once, few, many or a class when expanded.

J gene,V gene,clone size,CDR3 protein
TRBJ1-1,TRBV18,NA,CATLFGQNTEAFF
TRBJ2-7,TRBV5-1,NA,CASSFSGGAGEQYF
TRBJ2-3,TRBV12-3/TRBV12-4,many,CASSFGGFSTDTQYF
NA,TRBV7-8,NA,CASSLRRTSGNNEQFF
TRBJ1-2,TRBV12-3/TRBV12-4,medium-sized,CASSLALRGWGFISSYGYTF
NA,TRBV7-6,NA,CASSSWTSGRPSSYNEQFF
TRBJ2-3,TRBV7-2,few,CASSSNAGELDTQYF
TRBJ2-3,TRBV7-6,NA,CASSFNYPDRFTDTQYF
TRBJ2-2,TRBV7-9,medium-sized,CASSYPDRINGELFF
TRBJ2-3,TRBV5-6,NA,CASSRGQGIKTDTQYF
TRBJ1-5,TRBV2,few,CASGLAGVSNQPQHF
TRBJ1-5,TRBV5-5,many,CASSLWTGDQPQHF
TRBJ2-1,TRBV11-1,medium-sized,CASSLGGGSNEQFF
NA,TRBV7-8,NA,CASSRGPYEQYF
NA,TRBV6-6,NA,CASSYGTGGIYGYTF
TRBJ2-5,TRBV27,NA,CASSLGDRPGINNEQYF
TRBJ2-1,TRBV11-2,once,CASSLVGGRAFHEQLF